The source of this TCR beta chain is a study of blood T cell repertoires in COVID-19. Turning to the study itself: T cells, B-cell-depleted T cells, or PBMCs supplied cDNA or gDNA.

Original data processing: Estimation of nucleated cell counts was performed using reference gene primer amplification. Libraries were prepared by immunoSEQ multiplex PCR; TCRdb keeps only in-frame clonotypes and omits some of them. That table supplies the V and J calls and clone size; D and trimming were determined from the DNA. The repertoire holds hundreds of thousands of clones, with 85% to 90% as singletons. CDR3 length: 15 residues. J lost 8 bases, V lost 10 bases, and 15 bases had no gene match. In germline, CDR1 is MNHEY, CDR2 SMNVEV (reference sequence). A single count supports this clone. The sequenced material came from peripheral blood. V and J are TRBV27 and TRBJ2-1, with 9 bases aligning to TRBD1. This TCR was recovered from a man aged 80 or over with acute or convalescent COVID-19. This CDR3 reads CATRTLGTGSDEQFF. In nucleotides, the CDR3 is TGTGCCACCCGGACCCTCGGGACAGGGTCGGATGAGCAGTTCTTC.